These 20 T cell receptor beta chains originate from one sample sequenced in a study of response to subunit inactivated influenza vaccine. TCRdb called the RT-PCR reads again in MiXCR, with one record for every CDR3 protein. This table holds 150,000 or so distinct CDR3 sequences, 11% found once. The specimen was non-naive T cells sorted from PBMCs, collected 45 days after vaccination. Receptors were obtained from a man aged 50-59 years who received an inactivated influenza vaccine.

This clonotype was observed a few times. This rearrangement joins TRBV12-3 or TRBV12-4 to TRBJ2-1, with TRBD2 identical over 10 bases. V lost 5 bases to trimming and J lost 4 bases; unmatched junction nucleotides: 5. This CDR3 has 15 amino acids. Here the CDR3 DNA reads TGTGCCAGCAGTCCGGAACTAGCGGGGTACAATGAGCAGTTCTTC. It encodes CASSPELAGYNEQFF.

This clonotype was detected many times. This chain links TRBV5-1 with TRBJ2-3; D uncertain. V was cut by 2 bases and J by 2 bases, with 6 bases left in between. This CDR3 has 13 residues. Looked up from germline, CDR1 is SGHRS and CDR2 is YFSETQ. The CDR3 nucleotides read TGCGCCAGCAGCTTTGACATCACAGATACGCAGTATTTT. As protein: CASSFDITDTQYF.

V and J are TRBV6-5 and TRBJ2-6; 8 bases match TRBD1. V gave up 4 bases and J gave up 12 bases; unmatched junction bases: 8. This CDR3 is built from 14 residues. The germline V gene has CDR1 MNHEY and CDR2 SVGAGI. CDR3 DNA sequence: TGTGCCAGCAGTTCCGGGACAGGTCCCTTCGTCCTGACTTTC. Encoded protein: CASSSGTGPFVLTF.

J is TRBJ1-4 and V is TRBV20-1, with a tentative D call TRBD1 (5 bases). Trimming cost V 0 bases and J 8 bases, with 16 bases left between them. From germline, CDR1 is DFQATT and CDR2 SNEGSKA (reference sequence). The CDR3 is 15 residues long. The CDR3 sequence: CSARDRRQGSEKLFF. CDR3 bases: TGCAGTGCTAGAGATCGGCGGCAGGGAAGCGAAAAACTGTTTTTT.

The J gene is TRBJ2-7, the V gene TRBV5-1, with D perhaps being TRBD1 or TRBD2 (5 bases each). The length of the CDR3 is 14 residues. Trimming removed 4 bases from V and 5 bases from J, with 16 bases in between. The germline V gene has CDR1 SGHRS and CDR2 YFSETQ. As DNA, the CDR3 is TGCGCCAGCAGCCTGGGGACGGCCGCCGACGAGCAGTACTTC. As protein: CASSLGTAADEQYF.

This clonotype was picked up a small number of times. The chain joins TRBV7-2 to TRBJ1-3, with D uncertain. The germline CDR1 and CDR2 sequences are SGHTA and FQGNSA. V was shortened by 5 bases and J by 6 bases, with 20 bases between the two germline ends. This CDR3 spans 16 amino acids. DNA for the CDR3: TGTGCCAGCAGCCTAGTCCCCGGGAACCCGCCAAACACCATATATTTT. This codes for CASSLVPGNPPNTIYF.

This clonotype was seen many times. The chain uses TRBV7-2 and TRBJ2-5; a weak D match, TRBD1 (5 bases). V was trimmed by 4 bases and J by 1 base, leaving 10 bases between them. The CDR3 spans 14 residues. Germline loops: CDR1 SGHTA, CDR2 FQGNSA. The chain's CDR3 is CASSSQASQETQYF. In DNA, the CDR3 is TGTGCCAGCAGCTCACAGGCATCCCAAGAGACCCAGTACTTC.

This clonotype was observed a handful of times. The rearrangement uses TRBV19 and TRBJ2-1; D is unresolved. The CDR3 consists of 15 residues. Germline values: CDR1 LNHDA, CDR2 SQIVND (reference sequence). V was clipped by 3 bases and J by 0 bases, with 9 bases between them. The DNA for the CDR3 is TGTGCCAGTAGTATCGACAACCCCTCCTACAATGAGCAGTTCTTC. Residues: CASSIDNPSYNEQFF.

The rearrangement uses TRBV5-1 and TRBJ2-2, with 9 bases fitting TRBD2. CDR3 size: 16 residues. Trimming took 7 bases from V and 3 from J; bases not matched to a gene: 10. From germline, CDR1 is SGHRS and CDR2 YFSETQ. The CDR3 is CASSTGGLAHTGELFF. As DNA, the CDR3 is TGCGCCAGCTCCACGGGGGGACTAGCACACACCGGGGAGCTGTTTTTT.

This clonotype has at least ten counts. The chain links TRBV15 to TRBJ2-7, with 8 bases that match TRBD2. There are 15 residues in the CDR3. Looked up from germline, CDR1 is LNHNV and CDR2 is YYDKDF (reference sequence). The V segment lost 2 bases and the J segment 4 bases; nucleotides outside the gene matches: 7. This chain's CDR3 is CATSRSGTSGYEQYF. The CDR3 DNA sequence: TGTGCCACCAGCAGATCTGGGACTAGTGGGTACGAGCAGTACTTC.

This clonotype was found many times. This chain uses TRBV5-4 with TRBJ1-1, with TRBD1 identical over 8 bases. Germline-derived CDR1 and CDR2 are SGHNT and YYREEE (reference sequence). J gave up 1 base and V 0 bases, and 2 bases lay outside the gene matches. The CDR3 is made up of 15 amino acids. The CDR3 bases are TGTGCCAGCAGCTTGGAAGGGACAGGGAACACTGAAGCTTTCTTT. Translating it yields CASSLEGTGNTEAFF.

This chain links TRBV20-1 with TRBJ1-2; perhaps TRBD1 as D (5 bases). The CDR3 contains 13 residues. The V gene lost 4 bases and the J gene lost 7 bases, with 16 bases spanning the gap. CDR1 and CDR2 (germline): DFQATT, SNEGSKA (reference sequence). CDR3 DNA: TGCAGTGCTACTTCCGGAGGGGCTGGTGGCTACACCTTC. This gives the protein CSATSGGAGGYTF.

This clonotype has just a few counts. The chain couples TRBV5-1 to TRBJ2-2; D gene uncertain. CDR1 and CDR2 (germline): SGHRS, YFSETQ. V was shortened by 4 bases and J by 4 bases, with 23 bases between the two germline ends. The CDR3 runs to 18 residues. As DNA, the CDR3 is TGCGCCAGCAGCCCGGTGGGCAGAAAATTATCCTTCACCGGGGAGCTGTTTTTT. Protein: CASSPVGRKLSFTGELFF.

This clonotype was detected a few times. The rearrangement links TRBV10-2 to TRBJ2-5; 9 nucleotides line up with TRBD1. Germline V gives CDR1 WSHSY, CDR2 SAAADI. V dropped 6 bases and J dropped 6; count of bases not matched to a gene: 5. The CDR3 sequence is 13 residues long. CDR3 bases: TGCGCCAGCAGACTTGGACAGGGGCAGACCCAGTACTTC. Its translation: CASRLGQGQTQYF.

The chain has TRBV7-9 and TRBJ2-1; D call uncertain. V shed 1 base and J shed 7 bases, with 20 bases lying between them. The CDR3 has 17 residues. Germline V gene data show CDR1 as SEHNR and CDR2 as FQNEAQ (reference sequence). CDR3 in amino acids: CASSLDFGIVLGNEQFF. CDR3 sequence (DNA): TGTGCCAGCAGCTTAGATTTCGGAATCGTATTAGGTAATGAGCAGTTCTTC.

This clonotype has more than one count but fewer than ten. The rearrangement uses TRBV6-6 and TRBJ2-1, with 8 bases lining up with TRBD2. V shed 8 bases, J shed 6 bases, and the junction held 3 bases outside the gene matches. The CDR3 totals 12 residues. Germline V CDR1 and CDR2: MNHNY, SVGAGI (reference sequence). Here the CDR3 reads CASGRGGNEQFF. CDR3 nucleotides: TGTGCCAGCGGACGGGGGGGCAATGAGCAGTTCTTC.

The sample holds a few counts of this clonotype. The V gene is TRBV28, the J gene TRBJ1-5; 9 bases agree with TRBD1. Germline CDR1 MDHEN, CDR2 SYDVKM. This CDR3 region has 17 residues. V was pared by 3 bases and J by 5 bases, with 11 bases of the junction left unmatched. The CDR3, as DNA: TGTGCCAGCAGTTTCAAGACAGGGGGAACGTTCGATCAGCCCCAGCATTTT. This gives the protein CASSFKTGGTFDQPQHF.

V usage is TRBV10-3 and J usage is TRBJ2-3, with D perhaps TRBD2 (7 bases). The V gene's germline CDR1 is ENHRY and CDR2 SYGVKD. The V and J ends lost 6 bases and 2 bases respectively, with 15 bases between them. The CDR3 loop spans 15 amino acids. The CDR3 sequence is CAIREGGGVTDTQYF. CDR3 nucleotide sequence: TGTGCCATCAGGGAGGGGGGGGGCGTCACAGATACGCAGTATTTT.

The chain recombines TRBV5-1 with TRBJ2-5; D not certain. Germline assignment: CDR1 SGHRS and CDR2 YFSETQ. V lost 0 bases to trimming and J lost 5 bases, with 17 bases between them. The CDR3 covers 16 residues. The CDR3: CASSLVGVSSQETQYF. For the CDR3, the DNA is TGCGCCAGCAGCTTGGTTGGGGTTTCTTCGCAGGAGACCCAGTACTTC. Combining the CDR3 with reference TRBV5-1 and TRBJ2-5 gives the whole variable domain KAGVTQTPRYLIKTRGQQVTLSCSPISGHRSVSWYQQTPGQGLQFLFEYFSETQRNKGNFPGRFSGRQFSNSRSEMNVSTLELGDSALYLCASSLVGVSSQETQYFGPGTRLLVL.

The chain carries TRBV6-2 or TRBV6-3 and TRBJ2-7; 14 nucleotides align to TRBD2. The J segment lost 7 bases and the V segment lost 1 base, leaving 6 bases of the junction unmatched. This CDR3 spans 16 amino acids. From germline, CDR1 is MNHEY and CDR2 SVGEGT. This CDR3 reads CASSYLGLAGVFEQYF. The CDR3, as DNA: TGTGCCAGCAGTTACTTGGGACTAGCGGGAGTTTTTGAGCAGTACTTC.